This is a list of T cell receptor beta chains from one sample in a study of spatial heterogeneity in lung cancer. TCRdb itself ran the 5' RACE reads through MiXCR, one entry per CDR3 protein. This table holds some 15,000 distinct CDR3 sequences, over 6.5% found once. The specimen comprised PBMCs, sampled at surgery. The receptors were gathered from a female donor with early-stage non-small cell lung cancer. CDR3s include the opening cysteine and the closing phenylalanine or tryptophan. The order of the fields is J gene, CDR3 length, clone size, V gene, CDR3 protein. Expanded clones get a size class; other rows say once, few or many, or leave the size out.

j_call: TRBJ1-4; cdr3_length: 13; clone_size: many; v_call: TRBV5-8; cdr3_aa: CASSLVGSEKLFF
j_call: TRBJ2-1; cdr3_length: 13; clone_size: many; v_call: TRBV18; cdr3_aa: CASSLGGSDEQFF
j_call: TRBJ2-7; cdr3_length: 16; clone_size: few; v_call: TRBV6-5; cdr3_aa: CASSPTGTASSYEQYF
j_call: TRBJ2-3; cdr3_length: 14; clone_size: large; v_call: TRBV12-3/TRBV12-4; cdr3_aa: CASSFGGGADTQYF
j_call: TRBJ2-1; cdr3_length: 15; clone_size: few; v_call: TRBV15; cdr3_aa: CATSRISGTYNEQFF
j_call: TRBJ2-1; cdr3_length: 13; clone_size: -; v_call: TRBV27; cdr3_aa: CASSLSKNNEQFF
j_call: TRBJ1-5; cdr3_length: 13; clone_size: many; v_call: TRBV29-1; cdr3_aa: CSVGQGKRQPQHF
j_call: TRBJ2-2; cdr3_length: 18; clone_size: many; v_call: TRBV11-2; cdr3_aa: CASSLALGGTSGTGELFF
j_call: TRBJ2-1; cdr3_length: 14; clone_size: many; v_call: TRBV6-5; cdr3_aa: CASSYAETYNEQFF
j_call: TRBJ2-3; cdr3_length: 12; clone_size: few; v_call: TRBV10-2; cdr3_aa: CASGTGTDTQYF
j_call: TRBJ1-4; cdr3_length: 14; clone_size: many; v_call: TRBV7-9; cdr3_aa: CASSSGQVNEKLFF
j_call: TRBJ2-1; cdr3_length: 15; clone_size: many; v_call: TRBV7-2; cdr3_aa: CASSQGRGELDEQFF
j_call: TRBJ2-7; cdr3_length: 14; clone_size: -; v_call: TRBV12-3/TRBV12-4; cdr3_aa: CASSPPQAPYEQYF
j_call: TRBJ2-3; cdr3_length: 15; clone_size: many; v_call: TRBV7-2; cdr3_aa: CASSTQARRTDTQYF
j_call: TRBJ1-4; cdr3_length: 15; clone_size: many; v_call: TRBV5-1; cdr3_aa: CASSRQGSTNEKLFF
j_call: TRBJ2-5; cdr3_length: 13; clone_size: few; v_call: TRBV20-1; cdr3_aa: CSSTPLARETQYF
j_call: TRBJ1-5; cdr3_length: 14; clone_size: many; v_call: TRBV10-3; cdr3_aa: CAISASQSGQPQHF
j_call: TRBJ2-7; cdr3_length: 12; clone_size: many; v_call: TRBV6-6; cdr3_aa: CASTYQSGEQYF
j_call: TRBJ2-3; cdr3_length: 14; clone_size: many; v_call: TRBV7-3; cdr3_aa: CASSRQGAADTQYF
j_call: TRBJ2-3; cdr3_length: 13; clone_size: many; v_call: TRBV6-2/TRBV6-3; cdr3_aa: CASKGSDGDTQYF
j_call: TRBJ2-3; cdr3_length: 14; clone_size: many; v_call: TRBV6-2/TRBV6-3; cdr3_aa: CASSTRDSTDTQYF
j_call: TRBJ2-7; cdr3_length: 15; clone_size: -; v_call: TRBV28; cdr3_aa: CASAQASGGSYEQYF
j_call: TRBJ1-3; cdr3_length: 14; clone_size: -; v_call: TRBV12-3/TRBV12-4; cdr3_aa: CASSLRGSGNTIYF
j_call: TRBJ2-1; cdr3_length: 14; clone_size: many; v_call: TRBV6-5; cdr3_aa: CASSRTGSNNEQFF
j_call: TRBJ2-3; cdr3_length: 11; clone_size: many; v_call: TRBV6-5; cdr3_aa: CASSLADTQYF
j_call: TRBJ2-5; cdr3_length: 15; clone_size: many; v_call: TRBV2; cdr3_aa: CASSGIAGNQETQYF